This T cell receptor beta chain was sequenced in a study of T cell responses to AZD1222 COVID-19 vaccine. Study findings and constraints: When two AZD1222 doses had been given, Spike-specific TCR breadth and depth rose.

Comment on this clone: Its specificity is not known.

Some clones are missing from TCRdb's copy, which holds only in-frame ones; the method was immunoSEQ multiplex PCR. This table holds approximately 64,000 clones, less than 90% found once. V lost 0 bases to trimming and J lost 11 bases; unmatched junction nucleotides: 6. Germline V gene lookup returns CDR1 SGHRS and CDR2 YFSETQ. The CDR3 is 15 residues long. This receptor was taken from an adult in good health. The sample was peripheral blood, taken on day 0 of AZD1222 vaccination. V and J are TRBV5-1 and TRBJ1-4; 11 bases align to TRBD1. The CDR3 loop reads CASSLDGQGAMKLFF. CDR3 bases: TGCGCCAGCAGCTTGGACGGACAGGGGGCGATGAAACTGTTTTTT.